This T cell receptor beta chain was identified during a study of OX40 agonist ivuxolimab in advanced cancers. About the research overall: Administration of intravenous ivuxolimab to patients occurred every 2 weeks at 0.01 to 10 mg/kg. Eligibility admitted prior anti-PD-1, anti-PD-L1 or anti-CTLA-4 therapy; roughly 37% had some. Study-wide results and caveats: It was not determined which antigens were specifically recognized by the peripheral T cells that had undergone clonal expansion.

Sequencing was performed with immunoSEQ multiplex PCR; in TCRdb, only in-frame clones are kept and a portion is missing. The sample includes around 12,000 clones, around 84% of them seen just once. This CDR3 region has 14 residues. Germline-derived CDR1 and CDR2 are MNHNY and SVGAGI (reference sequence). The V end was cut by 6 bases, the J end by 5 bases, with 16 bases between. About this clone: The antigen is unknown.

The chain has TRBV6-6 and TRBJ1-1; D might be TRBD1 (5 bases). The TCR was taken from an adult with an advanced solid tumor such as melanoma, head and neck, liver or kidney cancer. The sample here was CD4+ or CD8+ T cells sorted from blood, taken in a trial of the OX40 agonist ivuxolimab. The CDR3 loop reads CASRLQGSGTEAFF. The DNA for the CDR3 is TGTGCCAGCAGGCTCCAGGGAAGTGGTACTGAAGCTTTCTTT.